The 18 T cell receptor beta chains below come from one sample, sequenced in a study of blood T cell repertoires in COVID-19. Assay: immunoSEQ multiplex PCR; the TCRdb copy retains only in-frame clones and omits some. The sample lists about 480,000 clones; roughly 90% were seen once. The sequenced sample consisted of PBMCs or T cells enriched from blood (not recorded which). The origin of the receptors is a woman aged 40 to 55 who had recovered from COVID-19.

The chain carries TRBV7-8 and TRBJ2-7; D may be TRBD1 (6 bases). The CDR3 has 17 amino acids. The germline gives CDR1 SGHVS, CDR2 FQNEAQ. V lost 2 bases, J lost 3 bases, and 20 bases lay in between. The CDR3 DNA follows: TGTGCCAGCAGCTTAATGGTCAATGCAGGGGTCCGCTACGAGCAGTACTTC. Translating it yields CASSLMVNAGVRYEQYF. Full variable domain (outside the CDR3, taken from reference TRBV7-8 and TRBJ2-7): GAGVSQSPRYKVAKRGQDVALRCDPISGHVSLFWYQQALGQGPEFLTYFQNEAQLDKSGLPSDRFFAERPEGSVSTLKIQRTQQEDSAVYLCASSLMVNAGVRYEQYFGPGTRLTVT.

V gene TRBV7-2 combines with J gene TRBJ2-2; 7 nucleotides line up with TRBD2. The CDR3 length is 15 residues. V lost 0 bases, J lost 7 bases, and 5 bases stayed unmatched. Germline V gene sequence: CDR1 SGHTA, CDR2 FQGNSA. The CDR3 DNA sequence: TGTGCCAGCAGCTTAGCGGCCGGGACTAACGGGGAGCTGTTTTTT. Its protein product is CASSLAAGTNGELFF.

This chain's CDR3 is CASSPRDSRPDTQYF. DNA for the CDR3: TGTGCCAGTAGCCCCCGGGACTCCCGGCCGGATACGCAGTATTTT. The chain has TRBV19 and TRBJ2-3; D possibly corresponds to TRBD2 (6 bases). This CDR3 is 15 amino acids long. Germline V gene lookup returns CDR1 LNHDA and CDR2 SQIVND (reference sequence). Trimming shortened V by 6 bases and J by 6 bases, and 19 bases separated the two germline ends. The full variable domain, completed using reference TRBV19 and TRBJ2-3, is DGGITQSPKYLFRKEGQNVTLSCEQNLNHDAMYWYRQDPGQGLRLIYYSQIVNDFQKGDIAEGYSVSREKKESFPLTVTSAQKNPTAFYLCASSPRDSRPDTQYFGPGTRLTVL.

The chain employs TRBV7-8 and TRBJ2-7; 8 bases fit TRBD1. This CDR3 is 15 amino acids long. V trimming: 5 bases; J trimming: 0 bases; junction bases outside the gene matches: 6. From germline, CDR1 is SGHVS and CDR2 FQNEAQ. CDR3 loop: CASSRTGGFSYEQYF. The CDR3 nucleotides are TGTGCCAGCAGCCGAACAGGGGGATTCTCCTACGAGCAGTACTTC.

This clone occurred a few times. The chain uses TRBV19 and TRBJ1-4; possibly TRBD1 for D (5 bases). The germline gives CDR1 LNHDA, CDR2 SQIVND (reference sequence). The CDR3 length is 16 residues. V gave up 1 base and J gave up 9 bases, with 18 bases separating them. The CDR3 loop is CASSIAARAGNKKLFF. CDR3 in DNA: TGTGCCAGTAGTATAGCGGCCAGGGCTGGGAACAAAAAACTGTTTTTT.

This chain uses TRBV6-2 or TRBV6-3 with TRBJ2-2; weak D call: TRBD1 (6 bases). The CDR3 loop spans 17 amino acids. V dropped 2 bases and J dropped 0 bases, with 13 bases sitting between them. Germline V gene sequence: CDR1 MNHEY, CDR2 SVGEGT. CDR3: CASSYPPGTPNTGELFF. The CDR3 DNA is TGTGCCAGCAGTTACCCCCCCGGGACACCGAACACCGGGGAGCTGTTTTTT.

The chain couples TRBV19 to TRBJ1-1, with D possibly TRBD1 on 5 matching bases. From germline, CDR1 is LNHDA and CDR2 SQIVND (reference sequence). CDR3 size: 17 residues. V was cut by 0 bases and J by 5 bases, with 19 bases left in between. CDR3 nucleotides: TGTGCCAGTAGTATAGATTTCGGAGGGGCGTCATGGACTGAAGCTTTCTTT. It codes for CASSIDFGGASWTEAFF.

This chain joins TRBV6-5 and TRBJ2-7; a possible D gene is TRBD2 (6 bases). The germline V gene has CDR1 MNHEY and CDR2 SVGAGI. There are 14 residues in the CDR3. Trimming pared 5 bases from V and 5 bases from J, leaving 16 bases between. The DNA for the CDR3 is TGTGCCAGCAGTCTTCGGGGACTCAGACACGAGCAGTACTTC. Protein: CASSLRGLRHEQYF.

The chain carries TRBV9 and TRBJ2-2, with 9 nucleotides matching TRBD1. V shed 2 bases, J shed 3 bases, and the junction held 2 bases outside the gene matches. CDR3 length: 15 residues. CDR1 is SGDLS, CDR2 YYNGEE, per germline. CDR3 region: CASSVRDRDTGELFF. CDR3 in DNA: TGTGCCAGCAGCGTGAGGGACAGGGACACCGGGGAGCTGTTTTTT.

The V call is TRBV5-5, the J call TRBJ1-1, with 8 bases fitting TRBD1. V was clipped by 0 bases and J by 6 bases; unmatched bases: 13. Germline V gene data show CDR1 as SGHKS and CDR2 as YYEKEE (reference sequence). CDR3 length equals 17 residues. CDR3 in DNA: TGTGCCAGCAGCTTGGGGGGCGGGACAGGTTGGTTCGCTGAAGCTTTCTTT. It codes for CASSLGGGTGWFAEAFF.

The CDR3 sequence: CAISDPRTGNNYGYTF. The CDR3 DNA reads as TGTGCCATCAGTGACCCCCGGACAGGGAATAACTATGGCTACACCTTC. The chain employs TRBV10-3 and TRBJ1-2; TRBD1 aligns across 8 bases. This CDR3 comprises 16 residues. Germline V lookup: CDR1 ENHRY, CDR2 SYGVKD. V shed 3 bases and J 1 base; nucleotides not matched to a gene: 7.

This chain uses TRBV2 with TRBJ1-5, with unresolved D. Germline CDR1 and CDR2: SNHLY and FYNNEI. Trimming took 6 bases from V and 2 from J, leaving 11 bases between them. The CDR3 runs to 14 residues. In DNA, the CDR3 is TGTGCCAGCAGCCAAGAACTTGGCAATCAGCCCCAGCATTTT. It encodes CASSQELGNQPQHF.

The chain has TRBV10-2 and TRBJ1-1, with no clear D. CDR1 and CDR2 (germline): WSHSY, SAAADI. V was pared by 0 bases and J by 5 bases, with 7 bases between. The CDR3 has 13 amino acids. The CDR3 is CASSESRRTEAFF. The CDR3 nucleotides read TGCGCCAGCAGTGAGTCGAGGAGGACTGAAGCTTTCTTT.

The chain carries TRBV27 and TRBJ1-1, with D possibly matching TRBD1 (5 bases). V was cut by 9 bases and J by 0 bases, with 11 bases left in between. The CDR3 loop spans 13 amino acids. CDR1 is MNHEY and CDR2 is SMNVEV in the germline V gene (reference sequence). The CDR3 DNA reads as TGTGCCAGTGTCGGGGGGATGAACACTGAAGCTTTCTTT. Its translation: CASVGGMNTEAFF.

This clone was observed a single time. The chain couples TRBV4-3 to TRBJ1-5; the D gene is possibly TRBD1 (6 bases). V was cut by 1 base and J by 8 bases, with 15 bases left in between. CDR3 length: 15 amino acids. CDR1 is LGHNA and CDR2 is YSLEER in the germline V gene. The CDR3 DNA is TGCGCCAGCAGCCAAGGCCTTACAGGGATGGAGCCCCAGCATTTT. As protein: CASSQGLTGMEPQHF.

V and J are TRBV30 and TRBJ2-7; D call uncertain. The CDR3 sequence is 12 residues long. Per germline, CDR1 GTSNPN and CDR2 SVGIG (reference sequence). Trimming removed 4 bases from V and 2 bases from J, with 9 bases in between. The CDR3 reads CAWKTPTYEQYF. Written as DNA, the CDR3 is TGTGCCTGGAAAACTCCTACCTACGAGCAGTACTTC.

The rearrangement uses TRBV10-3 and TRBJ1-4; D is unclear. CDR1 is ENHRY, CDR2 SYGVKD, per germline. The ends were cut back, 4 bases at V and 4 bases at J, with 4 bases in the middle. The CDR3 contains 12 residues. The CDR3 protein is CAISVSNEKLFF. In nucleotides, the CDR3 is TGTGCCATCAGTGTTAGTAATGAAAAACTGTTTTTT.

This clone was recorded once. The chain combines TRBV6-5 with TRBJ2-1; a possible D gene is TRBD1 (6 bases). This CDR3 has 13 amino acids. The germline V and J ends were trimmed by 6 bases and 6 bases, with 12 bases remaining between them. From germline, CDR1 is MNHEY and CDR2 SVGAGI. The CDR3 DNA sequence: TGTGCCAGCAGAAATACAGGGAGCAATGAGCAGTTCTTC. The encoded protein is CASRNTGSNEQFF.